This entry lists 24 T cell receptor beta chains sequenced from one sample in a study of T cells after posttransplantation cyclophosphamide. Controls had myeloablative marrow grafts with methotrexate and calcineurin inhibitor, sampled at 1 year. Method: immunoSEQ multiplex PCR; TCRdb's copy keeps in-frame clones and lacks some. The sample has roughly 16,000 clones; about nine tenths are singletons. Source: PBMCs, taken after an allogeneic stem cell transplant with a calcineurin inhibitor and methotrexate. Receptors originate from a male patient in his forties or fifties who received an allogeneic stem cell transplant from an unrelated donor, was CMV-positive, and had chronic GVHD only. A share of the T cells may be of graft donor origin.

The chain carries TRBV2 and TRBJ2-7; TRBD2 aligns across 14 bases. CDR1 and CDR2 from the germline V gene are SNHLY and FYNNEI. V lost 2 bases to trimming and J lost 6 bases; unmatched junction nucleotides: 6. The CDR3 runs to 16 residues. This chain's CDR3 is CASSELPGLAGVEQYF. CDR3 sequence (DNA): TGTGCCAGCAGTGAACTCCCGGGACTAGCGGGAGTCGAGCAGTACTTC.

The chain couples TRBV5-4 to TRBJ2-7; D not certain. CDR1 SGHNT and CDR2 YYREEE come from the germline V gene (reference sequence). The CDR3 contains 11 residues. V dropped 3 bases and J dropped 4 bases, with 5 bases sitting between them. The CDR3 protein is CASSSQYEQYF. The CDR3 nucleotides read TGTGCCAGCAGCTCTCAGTACGAGCAGTACTTC. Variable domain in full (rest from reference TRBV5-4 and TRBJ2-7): ETGVTQSPTHLIKTRGQQVTLRCSSQSGHNTVSWYQQALGQGPQFIFQYYREEENGRGNFPPRFSGLQFPNYSSELNVNALELDDSALYLCASSSQYEQYFGPGTRLTVT.

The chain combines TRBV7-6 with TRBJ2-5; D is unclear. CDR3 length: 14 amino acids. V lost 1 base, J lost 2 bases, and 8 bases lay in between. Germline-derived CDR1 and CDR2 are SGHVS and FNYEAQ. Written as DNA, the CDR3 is TGTGCCAGCAGCTTAGGCAGGTTACAAGAGACCCAGTACTTC. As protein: CASSLGRLQETQYF.

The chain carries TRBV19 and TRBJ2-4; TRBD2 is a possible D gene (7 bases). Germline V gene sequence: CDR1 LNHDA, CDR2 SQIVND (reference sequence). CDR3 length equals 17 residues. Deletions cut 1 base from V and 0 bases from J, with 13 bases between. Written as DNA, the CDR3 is TGTGCCAGTAGTATAGGATGGGGGGGCCTAGCCAAAAACATTCAGTACTTC. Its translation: CASSIGWGGLAKNIQYF.

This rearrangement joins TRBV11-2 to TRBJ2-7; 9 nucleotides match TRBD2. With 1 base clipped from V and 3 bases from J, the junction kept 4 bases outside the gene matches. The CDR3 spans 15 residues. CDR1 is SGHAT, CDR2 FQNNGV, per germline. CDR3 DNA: TGTGCCAGCAGCTTAGGGGCTAGCGGGATCTACGAGCAGTACTTC. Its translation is CASSLGASGIYEQYF.

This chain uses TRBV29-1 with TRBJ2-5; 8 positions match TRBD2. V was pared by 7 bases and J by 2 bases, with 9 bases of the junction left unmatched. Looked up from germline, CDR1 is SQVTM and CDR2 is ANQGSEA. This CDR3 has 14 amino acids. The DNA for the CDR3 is TGCAGCGCCCTCCTACTAGCGGATCAAGAGACCCAGTACTTC. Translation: CSALLLADQETQYF.

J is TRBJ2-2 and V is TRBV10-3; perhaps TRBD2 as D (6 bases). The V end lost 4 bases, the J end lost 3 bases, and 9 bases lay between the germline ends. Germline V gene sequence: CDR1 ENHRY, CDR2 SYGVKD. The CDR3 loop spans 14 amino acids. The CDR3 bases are TGTGCCATCAGTGTGTCGGGAGACACCGGGGAGCTGTTTTTT. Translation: CAISVSGDTGELFF.

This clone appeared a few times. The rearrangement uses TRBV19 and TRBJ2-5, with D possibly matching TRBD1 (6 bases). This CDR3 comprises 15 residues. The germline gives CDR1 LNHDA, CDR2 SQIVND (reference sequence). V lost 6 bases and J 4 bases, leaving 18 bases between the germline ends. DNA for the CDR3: TGTGCCAGTAGGAGACAGGAGTGGGGCGGAGAGACCCAGTACTTC. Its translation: CASRRQEWGGETQYF.

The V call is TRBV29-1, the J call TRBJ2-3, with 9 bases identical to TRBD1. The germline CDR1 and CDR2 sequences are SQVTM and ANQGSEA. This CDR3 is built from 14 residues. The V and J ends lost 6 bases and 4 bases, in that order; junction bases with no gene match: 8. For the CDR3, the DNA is TGCAGCGTGGAGACAGGGGGGGGTGCAGATACGCAGTATTTT. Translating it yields CSVETGGGADTQYF.

DNA for the CDR3: TGTGCCAGCAGCTTAGGAGGGCCGGGACAGGGCGAGACCCAGTACTTC. It yields the protein CASSLGGPGQGETQYF. The gene calls are TRBV7-7 and TRBJ2-5; 9 bases match TRBD1. This CDR3 region has 16 residues. Germline-derived CDR1 and CDR2 are SSHAT and FNYEAQ (reference sequence). The V segment lost 1 base and the J segment 5 bases; nucleotides outside the gene matches: 8.

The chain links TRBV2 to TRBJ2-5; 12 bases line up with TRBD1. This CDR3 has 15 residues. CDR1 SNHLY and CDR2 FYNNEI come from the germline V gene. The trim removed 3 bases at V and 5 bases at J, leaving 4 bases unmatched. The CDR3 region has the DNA TGTGCCAGCAGTGAGCAGGGACAGGGGGCTGAGACCCAGTACTTC. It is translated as CASSEQGQGAETQYF.

The CDR3, as DNA: TGTGCCAGCTCACCCCAGCGGACAGGGAGTGATGACTACAATGAGCAGTTCTTC. This encodes CASSPQRTGSDDYNEQFF. The chain has TRBV18 and TRBJ2-1; TRBD1 matches at 8 bases. Germline loops: CDR1 KGHSH, CDR2 LQKENI. The CDR3 has 18 amino acids. Unmatched junction bases numbered 13, after V lost 3 bases and J lost 3 bases.

The DNA for the CDR3 is TGTGCCAGCAGCTCATTCTCCGGGACAGCAGAGACCCAGTACTTC. This codes for CASSSFSGTAETQYF. The V gene is TRBV11-2, the J gene TRBJ2-5; TRBD1 agrees at 7 bases. Germline assignment: CDR1 SGHAT and CDR2 FQNNGV. Trimming at V came to 4 bases and at J to 4 bases, leaving 9 bases not matched to a gene. CDR3 length: 15 amino acids. The whole variable domain, remainder taken from reference TRBV11-2 and TRBJ2-5, is EAGVAQSPRYKIIEKRQSVAFWCNPISGHATLYWYQQILGQGPKLLIQFQNNGVVDDSQLPKDRFSAERLKGVDSTLKIQPAKLEDSAVYLCASSSFSGTAETQYFGPGTRLLVL.

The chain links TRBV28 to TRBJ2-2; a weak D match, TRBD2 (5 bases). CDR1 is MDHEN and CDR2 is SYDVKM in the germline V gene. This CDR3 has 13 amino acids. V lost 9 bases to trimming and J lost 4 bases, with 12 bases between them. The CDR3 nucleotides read TGTGCCAGAGGAGATGAGGGCACCGGGGAGCTGTTTTTT. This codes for CARGDEGTGELFF.

The CDR3 loop reads CASSQGSGGAGETQYF. CDR3 DNA: TGCGCCAGCAGCCAAGGGAGCGGGGGGGCAGGGGAGACCCAGTACTTC. The genes are TRBV4-1 and TRBJ2-5; 10 nucleotides align to TRBD2. CDR1 is MGHRA, CDR2 YSYEKL, per germline. V lost 1 base, J lost 5 bases, and 7 bases stayed unmatched. The CDR3 is made up of 16 amino acids.

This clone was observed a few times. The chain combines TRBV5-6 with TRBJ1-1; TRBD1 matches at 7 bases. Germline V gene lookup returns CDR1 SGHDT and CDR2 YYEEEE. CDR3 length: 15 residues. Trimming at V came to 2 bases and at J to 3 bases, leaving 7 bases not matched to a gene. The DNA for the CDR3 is TGTGCCAGCAGCTTTTTGGAAGGGGGCGACACTGAAGCTTTCTTT. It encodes CASSFLEGGDTEAFF.

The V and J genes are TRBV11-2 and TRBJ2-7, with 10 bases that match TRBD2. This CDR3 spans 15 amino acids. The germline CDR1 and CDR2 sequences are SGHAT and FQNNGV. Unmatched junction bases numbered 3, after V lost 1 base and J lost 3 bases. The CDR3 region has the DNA TGTGCCAGCAGCTTAGGAGCTAGCGGGAGCTACGAGCAGTACTTC. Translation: CASSLGASGSYEQYF.

CDR3 region: CASSSTLGQGNLETQYF. The CDR3 bases are TGTGCCAGCAGCTCGACCTTGGGACAGGGCAATTTGGAGACCCAGTACTTC. This rearrangement joins TRBV7-7 to TRBJ2-5; 9 nucleotides match TRBD1. Trimming removed 4 bases from V and 5 bases from J; junction bases left unmatched: 14. Per the germline V gene, CDR1 is SSHAT and CDR2 is FNYEAQ (reference sequence). The CDR3 contains 17 residues.

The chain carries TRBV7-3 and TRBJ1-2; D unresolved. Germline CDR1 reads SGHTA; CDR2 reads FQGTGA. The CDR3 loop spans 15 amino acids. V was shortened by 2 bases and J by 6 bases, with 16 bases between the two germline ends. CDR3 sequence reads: CASSLVGGVFDGYTF. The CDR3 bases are TGTGCCAGCAGCTTAGTCGGCGGTGTGTTTGATGGCTACACCTTC.

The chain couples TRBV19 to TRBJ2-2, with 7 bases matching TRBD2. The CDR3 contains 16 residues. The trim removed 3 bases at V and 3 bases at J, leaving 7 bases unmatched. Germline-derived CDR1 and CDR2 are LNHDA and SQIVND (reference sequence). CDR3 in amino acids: CASSMIPAGHTGELFF. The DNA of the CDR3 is TGTGCCAGTAGTATGATCCCAGCGGGACACACCGGGGAGCTGTTTTTT. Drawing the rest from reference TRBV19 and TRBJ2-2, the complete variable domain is DGGITQSPKYLFRKEGQNVTLSCEQNLNHDAMYWYRQDPGQGLRLIYYSQIVNDFQKGDIAEGYSVSREKKESFPLTVTSAQKNPTAFYLCASSMIPAGHTGELFFGEGSRLTVL.

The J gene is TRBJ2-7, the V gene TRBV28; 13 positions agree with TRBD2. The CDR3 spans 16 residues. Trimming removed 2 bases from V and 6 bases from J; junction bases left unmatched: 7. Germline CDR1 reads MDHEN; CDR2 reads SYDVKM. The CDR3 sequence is CASSLQGLAGPGEQYF. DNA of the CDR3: TGTGCCAGCAGTTTACAGGGACTAGCGGGGCCAGGCGAGCAGTACTTC.

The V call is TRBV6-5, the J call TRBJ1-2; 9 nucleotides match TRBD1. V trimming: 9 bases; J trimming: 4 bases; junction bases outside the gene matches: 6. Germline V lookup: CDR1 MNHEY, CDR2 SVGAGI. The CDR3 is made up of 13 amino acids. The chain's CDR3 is CASHDRGIYGYTF. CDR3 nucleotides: TGTGCCAGTCATGACAGGGGGATCTATGGCTACACCTTC.

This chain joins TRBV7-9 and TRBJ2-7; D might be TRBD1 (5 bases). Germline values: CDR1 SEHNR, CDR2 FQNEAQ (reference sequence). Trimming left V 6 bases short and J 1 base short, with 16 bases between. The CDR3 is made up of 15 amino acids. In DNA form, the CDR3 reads TGTGCCAGCAGACCCGACAGCCAGGTATCCTACGAGCAGTACTTC. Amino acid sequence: CASRPDSQVSYEQYF.

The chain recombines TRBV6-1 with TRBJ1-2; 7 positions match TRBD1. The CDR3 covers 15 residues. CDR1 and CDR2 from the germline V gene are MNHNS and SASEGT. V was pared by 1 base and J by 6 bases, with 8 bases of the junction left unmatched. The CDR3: CASSEGKGGGHGYTF. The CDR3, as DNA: TGTGCCAGCAGTGAAGGGAAAGGAGGGGGCCATGGCTACACCTTC.